The clone carrying this T cell receptor (beta chain) came up a few times. Antigen unknown. The V gene lost 1 base and the J gene lost 0 bases, with 7 bases spanning the gap. Per germline, CDR1 KGHSH and CDR2 LQKENI. CDR3 length: 15 amino acids. From the reads, TCRdb called clonotypes with MiXCR, one entry per CDR3 protein. The profile shows roughly 500,000 distinct CDR3 sequences, 10% to 12% of them singletons. These data come from a study of T cell repertoires in cytomegalovirus infection. Study-wide context: Matching HLA type, along with CMV infection, was indicated by public TCR beta signatures. Study-level points and caveats: Accumulated public TCR beta family frequency recognized individuals carrying CMV together with the relevant HLA. CMV-specific TCR beta clonotypes restricted by HLA-C dominated the ex vivo response.

Sequencing was done on a sample of PBMCs. The rearrangement joins TRBV18 to TRBJ1-3; D may be TRBD1 (5 bases). The clonotype originates from a human donor in good health (CMV status not recorded). Some clones in this sample may be carry-over from other donors' samples. The CDR3 coding sequence is TGTGCCAGCTCACCACGACAGATCTCTGGAAACACCATATATTTT. This translates into CASSPRQISGNTIYF.